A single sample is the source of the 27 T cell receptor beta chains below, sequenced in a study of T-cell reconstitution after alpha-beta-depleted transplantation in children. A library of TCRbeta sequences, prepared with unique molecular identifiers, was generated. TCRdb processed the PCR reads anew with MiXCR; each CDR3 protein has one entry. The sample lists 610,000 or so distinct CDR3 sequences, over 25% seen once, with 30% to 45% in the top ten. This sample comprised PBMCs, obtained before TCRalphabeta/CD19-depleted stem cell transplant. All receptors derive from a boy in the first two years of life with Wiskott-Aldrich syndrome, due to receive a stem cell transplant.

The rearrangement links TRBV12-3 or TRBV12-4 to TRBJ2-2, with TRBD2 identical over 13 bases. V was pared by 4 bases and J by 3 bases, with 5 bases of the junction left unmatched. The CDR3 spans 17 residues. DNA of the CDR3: TGTGCCAGCAGTTCGCCGGGACTAGCGGGGCACACCGGGGAGCTGTTTTTT. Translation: CASSSPGLAGHTGELFF.

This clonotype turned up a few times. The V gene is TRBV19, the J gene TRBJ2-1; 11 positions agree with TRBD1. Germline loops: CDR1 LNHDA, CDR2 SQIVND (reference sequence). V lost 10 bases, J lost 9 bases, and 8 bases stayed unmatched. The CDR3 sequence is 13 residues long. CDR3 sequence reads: CATDGQGAGEQFF. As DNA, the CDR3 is TGTGCCACCGATGGACAGGGGGCAGGTGAGCAGTTCTTC.

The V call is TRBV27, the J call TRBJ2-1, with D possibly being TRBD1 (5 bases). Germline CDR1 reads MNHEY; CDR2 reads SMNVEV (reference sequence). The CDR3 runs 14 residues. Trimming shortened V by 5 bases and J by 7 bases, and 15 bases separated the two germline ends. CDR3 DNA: TGTGCCAGCAGTCCCCTGACAGAATGGAATGAGCAGTTCTTC. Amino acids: CASSPLTEWNEQFF.

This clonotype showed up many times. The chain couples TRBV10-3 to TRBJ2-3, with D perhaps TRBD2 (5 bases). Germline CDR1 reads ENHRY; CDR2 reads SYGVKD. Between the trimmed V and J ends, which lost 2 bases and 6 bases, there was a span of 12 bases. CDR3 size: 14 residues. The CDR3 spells CAISEDARRDTQYF. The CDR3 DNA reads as TGTGCCATCAGTGAGGATGCCAGGAGGGATACGCAGTATTTT.

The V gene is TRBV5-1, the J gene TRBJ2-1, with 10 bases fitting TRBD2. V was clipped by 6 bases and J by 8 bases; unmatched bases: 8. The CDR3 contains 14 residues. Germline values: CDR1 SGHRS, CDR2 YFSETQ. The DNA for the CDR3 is TGCGCCAGCAATTGGGCTAGCGGGAGTTATGAGCAGTTCTTC. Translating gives CASNWASGSYEQFF.

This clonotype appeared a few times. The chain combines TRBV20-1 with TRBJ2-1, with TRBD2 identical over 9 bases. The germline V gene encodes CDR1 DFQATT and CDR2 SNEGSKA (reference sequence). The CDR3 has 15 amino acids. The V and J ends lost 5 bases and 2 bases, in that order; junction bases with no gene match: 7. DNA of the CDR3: TGCAGTGCTTCTAATATAGCGGGAGCCTACAATGAGCAGTTCTTC. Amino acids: CSASNIAGAYNEQFF.

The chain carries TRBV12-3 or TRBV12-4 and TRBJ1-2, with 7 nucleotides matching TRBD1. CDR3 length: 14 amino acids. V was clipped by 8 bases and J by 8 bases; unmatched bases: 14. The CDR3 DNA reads TGTGCCAGCGGCCGACAGGGTTGGTCGCGGGGCTACACCTTC. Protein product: CASGRQGWSRGYTF.

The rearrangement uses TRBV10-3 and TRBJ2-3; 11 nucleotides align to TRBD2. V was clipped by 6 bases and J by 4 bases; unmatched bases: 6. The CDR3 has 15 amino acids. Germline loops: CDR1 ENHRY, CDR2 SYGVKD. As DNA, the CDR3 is TGTGCCATCAGACTAGCGGGAGCGGAGGCAGATACGCAGTATTTT. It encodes CAIRLAGAEADTQYF.

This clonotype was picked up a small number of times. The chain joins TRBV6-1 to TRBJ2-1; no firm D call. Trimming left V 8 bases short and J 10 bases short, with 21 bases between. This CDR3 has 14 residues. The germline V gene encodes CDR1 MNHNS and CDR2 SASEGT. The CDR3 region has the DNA TGTGCCAGCTCCACAATTGAAGCCGTAGGAGAGCAGTTCTTC. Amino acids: CASSTIEAVGEQFF.

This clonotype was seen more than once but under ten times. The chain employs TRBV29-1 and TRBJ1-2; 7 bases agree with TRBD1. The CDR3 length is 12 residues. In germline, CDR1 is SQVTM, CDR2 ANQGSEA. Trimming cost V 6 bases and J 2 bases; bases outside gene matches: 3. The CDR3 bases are TGCAGCGTCTCGGACAGGAACTATGGCTACACCTTC. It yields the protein CSVSDRNYGYTF.

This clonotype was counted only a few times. The CDR3 DNA is TGCGCCAGCAGCTTGGGACAGGTCGGTCGAGAGACCCAGTACTTC. This gives the protein CASSLGQVGRETQYF. This chain uses TRBV5-1 with TRBJ2-5, with a tentative D call TRBD1 (6 bases). This CDR3 comprises 15 residues. Germline V gene lookup returns CDR1 SGHRS and CDR2 YFSETQ. Trimming left V 0 bases short and J 4 bases short, with 13 bases between.

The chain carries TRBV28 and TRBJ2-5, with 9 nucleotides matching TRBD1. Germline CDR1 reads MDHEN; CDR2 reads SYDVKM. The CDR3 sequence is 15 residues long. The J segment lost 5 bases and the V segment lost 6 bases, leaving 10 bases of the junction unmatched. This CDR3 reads CASSMIQGATETQYF. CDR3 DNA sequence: TGTGCCAGCAGCATGATACAGGGGGCAACGGAGACCCAGTACTTC.

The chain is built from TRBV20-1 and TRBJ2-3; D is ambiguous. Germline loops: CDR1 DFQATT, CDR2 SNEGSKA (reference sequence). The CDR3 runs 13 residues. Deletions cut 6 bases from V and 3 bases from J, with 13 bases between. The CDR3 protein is CSAVRSETDTQYF. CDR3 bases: TGCAGTGCCGTCAGATCGGAGACAGATACGCAGTATTTT.

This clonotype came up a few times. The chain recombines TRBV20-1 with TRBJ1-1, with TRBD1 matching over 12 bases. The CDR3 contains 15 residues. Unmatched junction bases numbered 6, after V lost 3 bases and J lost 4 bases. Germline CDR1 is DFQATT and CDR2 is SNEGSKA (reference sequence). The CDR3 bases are TGCAGTGCTAGGGGGGACAGGGGGCTGGGCACTGAAGCTTTCTTT. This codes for CSARGDRGLGTEAFF.

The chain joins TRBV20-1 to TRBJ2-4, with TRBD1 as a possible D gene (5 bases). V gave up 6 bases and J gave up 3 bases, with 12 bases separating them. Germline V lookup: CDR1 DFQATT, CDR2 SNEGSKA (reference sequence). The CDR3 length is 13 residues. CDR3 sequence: CSAREGVKNIQYF. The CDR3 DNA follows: TGCAGTGCAAGGGAAGGGGTCAAAAACATTCAGTACTTC.

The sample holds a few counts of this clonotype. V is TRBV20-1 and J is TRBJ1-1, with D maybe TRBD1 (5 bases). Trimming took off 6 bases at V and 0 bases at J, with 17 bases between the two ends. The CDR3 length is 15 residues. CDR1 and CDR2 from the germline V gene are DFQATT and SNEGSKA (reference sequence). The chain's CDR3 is CSAPNAGRLNTEAFF. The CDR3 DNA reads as TGCAGTGCGCCAAACGCGGGACGGCTGAACACTGAAGCTTTCTTT.

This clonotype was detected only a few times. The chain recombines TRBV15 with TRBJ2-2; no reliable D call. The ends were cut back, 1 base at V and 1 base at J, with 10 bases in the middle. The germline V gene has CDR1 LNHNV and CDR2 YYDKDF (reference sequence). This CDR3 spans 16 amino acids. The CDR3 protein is CATSRGLRKNTGELFF. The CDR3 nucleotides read TGTGCCACCAGCAGAGGACTCAGAAAGAACACCGGGGAGCTGTTTTTT.

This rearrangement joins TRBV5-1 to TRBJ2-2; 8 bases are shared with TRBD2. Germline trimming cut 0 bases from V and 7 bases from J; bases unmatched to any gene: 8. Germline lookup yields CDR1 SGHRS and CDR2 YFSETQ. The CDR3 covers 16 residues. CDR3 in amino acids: CASSLVSSGRNGELFF. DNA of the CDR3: TGCGCCAGCAGCTTGGTCTCGAGCGGGAGAAACGGGGAGCTGTTTTTT.

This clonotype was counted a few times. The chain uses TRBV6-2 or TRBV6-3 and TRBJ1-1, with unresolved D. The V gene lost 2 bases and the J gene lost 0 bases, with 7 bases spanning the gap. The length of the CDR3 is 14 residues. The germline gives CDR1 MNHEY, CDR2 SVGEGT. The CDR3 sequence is CASSYAALNTEAFF. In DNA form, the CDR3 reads TGTGCCAGCAGTTACGCAGCCCTGAACACTGAAGCTTTCTTT.

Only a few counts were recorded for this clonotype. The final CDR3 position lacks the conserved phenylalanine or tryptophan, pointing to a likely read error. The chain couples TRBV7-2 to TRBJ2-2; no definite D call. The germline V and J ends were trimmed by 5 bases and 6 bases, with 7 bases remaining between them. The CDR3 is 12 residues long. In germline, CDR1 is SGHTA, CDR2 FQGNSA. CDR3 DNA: TGTGCCAGCAGCCAGCCGGCCGGGGAGCTGTTTGTT. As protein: CASSQPAGELFV.

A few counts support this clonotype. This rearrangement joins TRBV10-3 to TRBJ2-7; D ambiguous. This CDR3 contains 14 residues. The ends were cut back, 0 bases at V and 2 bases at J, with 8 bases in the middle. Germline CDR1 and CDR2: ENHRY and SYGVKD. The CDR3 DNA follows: TGTGCCATCAGTGAGTCGACTTTCACCTACGAGCAGTACTTC. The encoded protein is CAISESTFTYEQYF.

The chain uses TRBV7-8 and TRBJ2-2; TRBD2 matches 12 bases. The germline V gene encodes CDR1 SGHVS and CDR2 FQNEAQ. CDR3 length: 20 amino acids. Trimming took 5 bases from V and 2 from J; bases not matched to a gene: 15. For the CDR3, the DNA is TGTGCCAGCAGCGTTCGACTAGCGGGAGTATGGGATGATAACACCGGGGAGCTGTTTTTT. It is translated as CASSVRLAGVWDDNTGELFF.

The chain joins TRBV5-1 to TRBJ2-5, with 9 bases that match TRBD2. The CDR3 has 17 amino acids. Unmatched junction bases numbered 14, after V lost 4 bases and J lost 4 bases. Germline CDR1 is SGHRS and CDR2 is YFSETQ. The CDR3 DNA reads TGCGCCAGCAGCGGGTCCTATAGCGGGAGAACCCCAGAGACCCAGTACTTC. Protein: CASSGSYSGRTPETQYF.

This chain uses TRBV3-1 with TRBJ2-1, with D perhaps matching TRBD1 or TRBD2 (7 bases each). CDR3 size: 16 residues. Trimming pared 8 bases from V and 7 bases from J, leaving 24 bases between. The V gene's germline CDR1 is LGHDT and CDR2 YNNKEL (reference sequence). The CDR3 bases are TGTGCCAGCTCCCAGGGTGAGAGGCAGGGGGGGAATGAGCAGTTCTTC. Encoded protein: CASSQGERQGGNEQFF.

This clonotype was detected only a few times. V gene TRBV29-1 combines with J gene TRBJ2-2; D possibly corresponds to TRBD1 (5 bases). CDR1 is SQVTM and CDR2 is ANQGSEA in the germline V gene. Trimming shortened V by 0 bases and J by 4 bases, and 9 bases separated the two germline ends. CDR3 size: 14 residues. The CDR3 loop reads CSVEEGVPTGELFF. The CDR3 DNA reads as TGCAGCGTTGAAGAAGGGGTCCCCACCGGGGAGCTGTTTTTT.

In DNA form, the CDR3 reads TGTGCCAGCAGTTTAGGGCGGGCTATTGACAATGAGCAGTTCTTC. Protein product: CASSLGRAIDNEQFF. The V call is TRBV12-3 or TRBV12-4, the J call TRBJ2-1, with a weak D call TRBD2 (5 bases). The germline V and J ends were trimmed by 1 base and 5 bases, with 12 bases remaining between them. The CDR3 spans 15 residues.

In DNA form, the CDR3 reads TGCGCCAGCAGTGAGGGCCCGACGAATACGCAGTATTTT. Protein product: CASSEGPTNTQYF. The V gene is TRBV10-1, the J gene TRBJ2-3; D is undetermined. Germline V CDR1 and CDR2: WNHNN, SYGVQD (reference sequence). The V end lost 2 bases, the J end lost 7 bases, and 10 bases lay between the germline ends. There are 13 residues in the CDR3.